This T cell receptor beta chain comes out of a study of T cells in narcolepsy. Findings of the study overall: Autoreactive clone sequences were missing from some blood memory CD4+ repertoires. Healthy controls reportedly lacked the autoreactive clonotypes serially found in patients' blood.

The length of the CDR3 is 13 residues. The ends were cut back, 4 bases at V and 0 bases at J, with 8 bases in the middle. Germline values: CDR1 SGHRS, CDR2 YFSETQ. As concerns this clone: What it binds is unknown.

Clones were sequenced by immunoSEQ multiplex PCR, and TCRdb holds only the in-frame ones, with some missing. The sample consists of about 33,000 clones, under 90% of them appearing once. Sequencing was carried out using CD45RA- memory CD4+ T cells from PBMCs. This chain uses TRBV5-1 with TRBJ2-7; D is ambiguous. This sequence was found in a human donor with narcolepsy. CDR3 DNA sequence: TGCGCCAGCAGCCGTCCAGGCTCCTACGAGCAGTACTTC. Encoded protein: CASSRPGSYEQYF.